These 5 T cell receptor beta chains came from one sample sequenced in a study of long-term antiretroviral therapy in people with HIV. Survey level was the resolution at which the v3.0 immunoSEQ assay ran. Profiling relied on immunoSEQ multiplex PCR, and the TCRdb table lists in-frame clones only, not all of them. There are more than 20,000 clones in the sample; approximately 80% occur only once, and nearly 3.5% lies in the top ten. This sample comprised unsorted PBMCs, obtained 1.9 years after starting antiretroviral therapy. The source is a woman in her fifties or sixties with HIV.

This rearrangement joins TRBV19 to TRBJ1-3, with a weak D call TRBD1 (5 bases). Germline CDR1 is LNHDA and CDR2 is SQIVND (reference sequence). This CDR3 spans 20 amino acids. Trimming pared 1 base from V and 0 bases from J, leaving 22 bases between. CDR3 loop: CASSIVPGVILSRSGNTIYF. The CDR3 DNA sequence: TGTGCCAGTAGTATAGTTCCGGGGGTTATCCTCTCCCGCTCTGGAAACACCATATATTTT.

This clone has just a few counts. The chain carries TRBV2 and TRBJ1-1; D is perhaps TRBD1 (5 bases). This CDR3 is 13 amino acids long. Trimming removed 7 bases from V and 3 bases from J, with 12 bases in between. Germline CDR1 and CDR2: SNHLY and FYNNEI. In DNA form, the CDR3 reads TGTGCCAGCACTAACCGACAGTACACTGAAGCTTTCTTT. This codes for CASTNRQYTEAFF.

This chain connects TRBV11-1 to TRBJ2-2; D unresolved. The CDR3 covers 16 residues. CDR1 is SGHAT, CDR2 FQDESV, per germline (reference sequence). Trimming pared 4 bases from V and 3 bases from J, leaving 15 bases between. The CDR3 loop is CASSSVLGLDTGELFF. CDR3 nucleotides: TGTGCCAGCAGCTCTGTTCTAGGGCTTGACACCGGGGAGCTGTTTTTT.

The chain combines TRBV25-1 with TRBJ1-2; no definite D call. CDR3 length: 15 residues. Germline V gene data show CDR1 as MGHDK and CDR2 as SYGVNS. Trimming took off 6 bases at V and 7 bases at J, with 21 bases between the two ends. CDR3 region: CASRGLDGVWGGYTF. The DNA of the CDR3 is TGTGCCAGCAGGGGCCTCGACGGAGTCTGGGGTGGCTACACCTTC.

This clone occurred a few times. The genes are TRBV2 and TRBJ2-7; possibly TRBD2 for D (5 bases). Trimming removed 9 bases from V and 2 bases from J, with 17 bases in between. This CDR3 is built from 14 residues. Germline assignment: CDR1 SNHLY and CDR2 FYNNEI. CDR3 DNA sequence: TGTGCCAGTAGGCGCGCGGGCTCGACCTACGAGCAGTACTTC. This gives the protein CASRRAGSTYEQYF.